What follows are 3 T cell receptor beta chains derived from one specimen sequenced in a study of blood T cell repertoires in COVID-19. Assay: immunoSEQ multiplex PCR; the TCRdb copy retains only in-frame clones and omits some. The sample has approximately 210,000 clones, around nine tenths seen once. Sequencing input: peripheral blood. Every receptor here comes from a woman in her thirties or forties with acute or convalescent COVID-19.

The chain carries TRBV14 and TRBJ2-2; 9 positions agree with TRBD1. V was pared by 8 bases and J by 1 base, with 2 bases of the junction left unmatched. Germline CDR1 and CDR2: SGHDN and FVKESK. This CDR3 is 14 amino acids long. CDR3 sequence (DNA): TGTGCCAGCTCGGGACAGGGGAACACCGGGGAGCTGTTTTTT. Encoded protein: CASSGQGNTGELFF.

The gene calls are TRBV5-6 and TRBJ2-5; TRBD1 matches 7 bases. Germline values: CDR1 SGHDT, CDR2 YYEEEE. The CDR3 runs 14 residues. V gave up 5 bases and J gave up 1 base; unmatched junction bases: 5. CDR3 coding DNA: TGTGCCAGCAGACAATGGGACAGCCAAGAGACCCAGTACTTC. This sequence encodes CASRQWDSQETQYF.

The chain employs TRBV29-1 and TRBJ1-1; D is undetermined. V lost 6 bases and J lost 1, with 15 bases in between. Germline V gene lookup returns CDR1 SQVTM and CDR2 ANQGSEA. The CDR3 loop spans 14 amino acids. The CDR3 DNA reads TGCAGCGTCCAAAGGAGGGCGGGGAACACTGAAGCTTTCTTT. It yields the protein CSVQRRAGNTEAFF.